This TCR beta chain was found in a study of memory CD4+ T cells and cytomegalovirus serostatus. Study processing details: After removing out-of-frame reads, 2,204,828 distinct TCRbeta sequences remained. TCRdb keeps only in-frame clones here, not all; method: immunoSEQ multiplex PCR. The V and J calls and the clone size are those of that table, but D and trimming were determined from the DNA. The sample consists of 80,000 to 100,000 clones, 80% of them appearing once. In this sample, this clone turned up once. Its antigen is still unknown. Single viable CD3+CD4+CD8-CD45RO+ cells were sorted as the memory CD4+ T cells. Overall study findings and caveats: A US-trained random forest predicted CMV serostatus with median AUC around 0.9. Suggested: most of the CMV-linked TCR signature lies in CD4+ memory cells. 67 of 164 known CMV-associated TCRbeta sequences appeared in CD4+ memory.

Material for sequencing was memory CD4+ T cells from blood. The source of this sequence is an adult in good health and CMV-seropositive.

The CDR3 sequence: CASSRGISTDTQYF. For the CDR3, the DNA is TGTGCCAGCAGTCGGGGGATTAGCACAGATACGCAGTATTTT. The chain is built from TRBV25-1 and TRBJ2-3; perhaps TRBD2 as D (6 bases). Per germline, CDR1 MGHDK and CDR2 SYGVNS. The CDR3 runs 14 residues. V lost 5 bases and J lost 0, with 9 bases in between.